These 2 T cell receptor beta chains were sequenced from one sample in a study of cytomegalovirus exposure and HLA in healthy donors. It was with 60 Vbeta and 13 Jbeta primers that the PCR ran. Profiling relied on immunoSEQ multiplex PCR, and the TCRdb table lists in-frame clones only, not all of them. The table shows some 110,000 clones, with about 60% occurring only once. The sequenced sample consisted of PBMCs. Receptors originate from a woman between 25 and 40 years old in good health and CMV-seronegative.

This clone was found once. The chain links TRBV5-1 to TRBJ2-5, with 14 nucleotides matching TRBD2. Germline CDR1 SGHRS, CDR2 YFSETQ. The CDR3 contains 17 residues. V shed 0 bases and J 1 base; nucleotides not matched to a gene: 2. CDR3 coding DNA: TGCGCCAGCAGCTTGGCCGGGACTAGCGGGAGCCAAGAGACCCAGTACTTC. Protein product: CASSLAGTSGSQETQYF.

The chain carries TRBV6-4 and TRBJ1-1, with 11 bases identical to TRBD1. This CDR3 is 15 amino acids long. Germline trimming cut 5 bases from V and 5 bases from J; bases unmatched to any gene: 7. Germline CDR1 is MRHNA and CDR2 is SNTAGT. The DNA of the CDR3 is TGTGCCAGCAGTTCGGGGACAGGGGGAAAAACTGAAGCTTTCTTT. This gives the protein CASSSGTGGKTEAFF.